These 12 T cell receptor beta chains originate from one sample sequenced in a study of blood T cell repertoires in COVID-19. Sequenced by immunoSEQ multiplex PCR; TCRdb stores in-frame clones only, minus some. The sample includes fewer than 300,000 clones, around 89% of them seen just once. The sample was peripheral blood. The receptor source for this set is a man aged 60 to 75 who had recovered from COVID-19.

V is TRBV5-1 and J is TRBJ2-5; a weak D match, TRBD1 (5 bases). Trimming stripped 4 bases from V and 7 bases from J, with 17 bases between. Germline V lookup: CDR1 SGHRS, CDR2 YFSETQ. CDR3 length: 14 residues. CDR3 coding DNA: TGCGCCAGCAGCCTGGACACCCGACTGGGGACCCAGTACTTC. Its protein product is CASSLDTRLGTQYF.

The chain recombines TRBV5-1 with TRBJ2-1; 10 bases fit TRBD2. After removal of 4 bases from V and 0 bases from J, the junction contained 7 bases not matched to a gene. CDR3 length equals 17 residues. Germline V gene lookup returns CDR1 SGHRS and CDR2 YFSETQ. Written as DNA, the CDR3 is TGCGCCAGCAGCCTCCCGGGACTAGCGCTCTCCTACAATGAGCAGTTCTTC. This codes for CASSLPGLALSYNEQFF. Looking up the rest from reference TRBV5-1 and TRBJ2-1 gives the full variable domain: KAGVTQTPRYLIKTRGQQVTLSCSPISGHRSVSWYQQTPGQGLQFLFEYFSETQRNKGNFPGRFSGRQFSNSRSEMNVSTLELGDSALYLCASSLPGLALSYNEQFFGPGTRLTVL.

V gene TRBV9 combines with J gene TRBJ2-2, with 9 positions matching TRBD2. The CDR3 length is 15 residues. In germline, CDR1 is SGDLS, CDR2 YYNGEE. V was pared by 4 bases and J by 4 bases, with 5 bases of the junction left unmatched. This chain's CDR3 is CASSFRLAATGELFF. CDR3 DNA: TGTGCCAGCAGCTTCAGACTAGCGGCCACCGGGGAGCTGTTTTTT.

The chain carries TRBV7-3 and TRBJ1-1; no definite D call. CDR3 length: 15 residues. Trimming took 4 bases from V and 4 from J, leaving 16 bases between them. Germline-derived CDR1 and CDR2 are SGHTA and FQGTGA. The CDR3 nucleotides read TGTGCCAGCAGCTCCAGTGACGGGGTGGGCACTGAAGCTTTCTTT. This translates into CASSSSDGVGTEAFF.

The chain employs TRBV7-2 and TRBJ2-1, with TRBD1 as a possible D gene (6 bases). The CDR3 consists of 13 residues. Germline values: CDR1 SGHTA, CDR2 FQGNSA. V was clipped by 4 bases and J by 6 bases, with 10 bases between them. Here the CDR3 reads CASSSLGANEQFF. The CDR3 DNA follows: TGTGCCAGCAGCTCATTGGGGGCCAATGAGCAGTTCTTC. The full variable domain, in which reference TRBV7-2 and TRBJ2-1 provide the parts outside the CDR3, is GAGVSQSPSNKVTEKGKDVELRCDPISGHTALYWYRQSLGQGLEFLIYFQGNSAPDKSGLPSDRFSAERTGGSVSTLTIQRTQQEDSAVYLCASSSLGANEQFFGPGTRLTVL.

This clone is a singleton in its sample. Compared with germline, one end of the junction differs, possibly owing to a read error. The J gene is TRBJ1-2, the V gene TRBV5-6; D not resolved. Germline V gives CDR1 SGHDT, CDR2 YYEEEE. The CDR3 runs 12 residues. For the CDR3, the DNA is TGTGCCAGCAGCTTGGAGGCTCGGGTCCGGCTCTTC. Its protein product is CASSLEARVRLF. Full variable domain (missing parts from reference TRBV5-6 and TRBJ1-2): DAGVTQSPTHLIKTRGQQVTLRCSPKSGHDTVSWYQQALGQGPQFIFQYYEEEERQRGNFPDRFSGHQFPNYSSELNVNALLLGDSALYLCASSLEARVRLFGSGTRLTVV.

The chain combines TRBV11-2 with TRBJ2-2, with 10 bases fitting TRBD2. Germline assignment: CDR1 SGHAT and CDR2 FQNNGV. The CDR3 is 14 amino acids. V lost 6 bases and J lost 5; bases outside the gene matches: 3. The CDR3 DNA reads as TGTGCCAGCAGTCCTAGCGGGGGAACCGGGGAGCTGTTTTTT. Protein product: CASSPSGGTGELFF.

This clone was seen only once. The chain uses TRBV6-5 and TRBJ1-5; 7 nucleotides align to TRBD1. With V trimmed by 6 bases and J by 4 bases, 9 bases remained unmatched. The CDR3 has 15 amino acids. Germline CDR1 MNHEY, CDR2 SVGAGI. Written as DNA, the CDR3 is TGTGCCAGCAGCCTCCGGAGACAGGGAAATCAGCCCCAGCATTTT. Translating it yields CASSLRRQGNQPQHF.

The chain has TRBV25-1 and TRBJ2-5; 7 bases line up with TRBD1. The V and J ends lost 5 bases and 1 base, in that order; junction bases with no gene match: 1. Germline CDR1 is MGHDK and CDR2 is SYGVNS. The CDR3 spans 13 residues. The CDR3 DNA reads TGTGCCAGCAGTAGACAGGGCCAAGAGACCCAGTACTTC. Its protein is CASSRQGQETQYF.

This chain uses TRBV25-1 with TRBJ2-7; possible D gene TRBD1, 6 bases. Trimming left V 8 bases short and J 4 bases short, with 15 bases between. The CDR3 has 13 amino acids. Germline lookup yields CDR1 MGHDK and CDR2 SYGVNS. The DNA for the CDR3 is TGTGCCAGCGGCGGACAGTCCGGGTACGAGCAGTACTTC. It specifies CASGGQSGYEQYF.

The CDR3 nucleotides are TGTGCCAGCAGCTTCGGGTTCAAGCAGTACTTC. Translating gives CASSFGFKQYF. The chain recombines TRBV5-4 with TRBJ2-7; no clear D. Germline V CDR1 and CDR2: SGHNT, YYREEE (reference sequence). Trimming stripped 2 bases from V and 8 bases from J, with 8 bases between. The length of the CDR3 is 11 residues.

This clone came up once. The chain is built from TRBV7-6 and TRBJ2-3; 13 bases map to TRBD2. Germline V gene sequence: CDR1 SGHVS, CDR2 FNYEAQ. This CDR3 comprises 20 residues. Trimming cost V 0 bases and J 4 bases; bases outside gene matches: 13. CDR3 sequence reads: CASSLAPGTSGVGTPDTQYF. CDR3 DNA: TGTGCCAGCAGCTTAGCCCCCGGGACTAGCGGGGTGGGTACACCAGATACGCAGTATTTT.